This T cell receptor beta chain was found in a study of long-term antiretroviral therapy in people with HIV. Study context: Sampling started about a decade before the 2015 immediate-ART recommendation. Study-level findings and limits: Diversity increased after ART yet remained lower than in transplant donor controls.

The study used samples holding about 1-10 million cryopreserved PBMC before DNA extraction. Comment on this clone: Its matching antigen is unknown.

The germline gives CDR1 SGHNT, CDR2 YYREEE (reference sequence). Unmatched junction bases numbered 16, after V lost 2 bases and J lost 14 bases. The CDR3 has 16 amino acids. Samples were assayed with immunoSEQ v3.0 at survey level. Sequencing had a target that covered about 40,000-50,000 T-cell genomes per sample. Profiling relied on immunoSEQ multiplex PCR, and the TCRdb table lists in-frame clones only, not all of them. The sample lists fewer than 40,000 clones; about nine tenths were seen once. The sequence was obtained from a woman aged 45-59 years with HIV. The chain uses TRBV5-4 and TRBJ1-6; 7 nucleotides agree with TRBD1. The sample here was unsorted PBMCs, taken 1.2 years after starting antiretroviral therapy. The chain's CDR3 is CASSFWVGQLRQSLHF. In nucleotides, the CDR3 is TGTGCCAGCAGCTTCTGGGTGGGACAGCTCCGGCAATCCCTCCACTTT.